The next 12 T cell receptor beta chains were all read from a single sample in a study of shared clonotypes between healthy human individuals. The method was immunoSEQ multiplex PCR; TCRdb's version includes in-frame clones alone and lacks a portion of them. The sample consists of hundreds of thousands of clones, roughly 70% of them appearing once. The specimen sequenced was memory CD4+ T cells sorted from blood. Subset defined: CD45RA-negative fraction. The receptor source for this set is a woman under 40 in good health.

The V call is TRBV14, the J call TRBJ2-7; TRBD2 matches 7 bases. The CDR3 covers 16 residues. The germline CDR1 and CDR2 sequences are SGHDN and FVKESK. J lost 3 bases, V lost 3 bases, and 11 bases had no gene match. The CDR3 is CASSHLGGGSFYEQYF. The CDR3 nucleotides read TGTGCCAGCAGCCACTTGGGGGGGGGATCCTTCTACGAGCAGTACTTC.

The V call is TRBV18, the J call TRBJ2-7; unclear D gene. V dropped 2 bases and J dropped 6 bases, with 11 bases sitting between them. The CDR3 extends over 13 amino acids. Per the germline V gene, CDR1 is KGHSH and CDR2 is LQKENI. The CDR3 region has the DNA TGTGCCAGCTCACCAAAGTTAATAGGCGAGCAGTACTTC. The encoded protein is CASSPKLIGEQYF.

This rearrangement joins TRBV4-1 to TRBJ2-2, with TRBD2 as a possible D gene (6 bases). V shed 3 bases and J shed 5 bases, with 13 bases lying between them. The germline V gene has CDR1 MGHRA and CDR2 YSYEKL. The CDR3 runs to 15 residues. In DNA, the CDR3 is TGCGCCAGCAGCCAGGAGGGCAGAACGACCGGGGAGCTGTTTTTT. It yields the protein CASSQEGRTTGELFF.

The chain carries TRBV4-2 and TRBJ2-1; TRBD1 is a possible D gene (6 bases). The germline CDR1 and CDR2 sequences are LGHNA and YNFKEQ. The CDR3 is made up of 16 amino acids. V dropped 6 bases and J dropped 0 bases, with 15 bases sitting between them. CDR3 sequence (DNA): TGTGCCAGCAGTAGGGAGACCAGGGGCTCCTACAATGAGCAGTTCTTC. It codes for CASSRETRGSYNEQFF.

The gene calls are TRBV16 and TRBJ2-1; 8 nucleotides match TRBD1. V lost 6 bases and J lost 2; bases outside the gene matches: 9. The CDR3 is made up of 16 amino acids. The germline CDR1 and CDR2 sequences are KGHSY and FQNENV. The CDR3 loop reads CASSRQGRGAYNEQFF. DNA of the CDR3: TGTGCCAGCAGTCGACAGGGGCGGGGAGCCTACAATGAGCAGTTCTTC. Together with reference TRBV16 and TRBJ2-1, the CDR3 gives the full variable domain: GEEVAQTPKHLVRGEGQKAKLYCAPIKGHSYVFWYQQVLKNEFKFLISFQNENVFDETGMPKERFSAKCLPNSPCSLEIQATKLEDSAVYFCASSRQGRGAYNEQFFGPGTRLTVL.

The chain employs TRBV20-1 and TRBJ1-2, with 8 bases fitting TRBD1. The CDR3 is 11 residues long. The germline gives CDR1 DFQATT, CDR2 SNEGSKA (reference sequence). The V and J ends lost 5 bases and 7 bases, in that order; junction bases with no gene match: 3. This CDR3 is CSAAGGGGYTF. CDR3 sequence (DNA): TGCAGTGCTGCAGGGGGCGGTGGCTACACCTTC.

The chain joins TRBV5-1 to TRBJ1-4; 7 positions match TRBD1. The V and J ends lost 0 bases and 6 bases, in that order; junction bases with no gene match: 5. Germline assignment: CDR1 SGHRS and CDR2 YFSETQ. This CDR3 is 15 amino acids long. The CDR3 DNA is TGCGCCAGCAGCTTGGCCGACAGGGATCATGAAAAACTGTTTTTT. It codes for CASSLADRDHEKLFF. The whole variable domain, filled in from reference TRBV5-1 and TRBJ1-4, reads KAGVTQTPRYLIKTRGQQVTLSCSPISGHRSVSWYQQTPGQGLQFLFEYFSETQRNKGNFPGRFSGRQFSNSRSEMNVSTLELGDSALYLCASSLADRDHEKLFFGSGTQLSVL.

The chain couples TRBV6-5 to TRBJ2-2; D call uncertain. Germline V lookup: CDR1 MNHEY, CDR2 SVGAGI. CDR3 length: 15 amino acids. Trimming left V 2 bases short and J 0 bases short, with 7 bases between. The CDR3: CASSYAFPNTGELFF. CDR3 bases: TGTGCCAGCAGTTACGCATTCCCGAACACCGGGGAGCTGTTTTTT.

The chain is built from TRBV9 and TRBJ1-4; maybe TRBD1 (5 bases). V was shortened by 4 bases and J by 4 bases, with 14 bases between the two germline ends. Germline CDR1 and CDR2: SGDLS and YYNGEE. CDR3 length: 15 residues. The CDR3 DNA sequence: TGTGCCAGCAGCAACCGGGACGGGTATAATGAAAAACTGTTTTTT. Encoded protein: CASSNRDGYNEKLFF. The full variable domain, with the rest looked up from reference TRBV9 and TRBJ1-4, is DSGVTQTPKHLITATGQRVTLRCSPRSGDLSVYWYQQSLDQGLQFLIQYYNGEERAKGNILERFSAQQFPDLHSELNLSSLELGDSALYFCASSNRDGYNEKLFFGSGTQLSVL.

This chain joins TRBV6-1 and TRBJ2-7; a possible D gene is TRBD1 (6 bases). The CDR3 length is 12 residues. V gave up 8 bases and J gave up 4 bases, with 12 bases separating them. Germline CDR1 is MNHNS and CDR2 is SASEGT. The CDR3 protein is CASLRTEYEQYF. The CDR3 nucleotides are TGTGCCAGCCTCCGGACAGAGTACGAGCAGTACTTC.

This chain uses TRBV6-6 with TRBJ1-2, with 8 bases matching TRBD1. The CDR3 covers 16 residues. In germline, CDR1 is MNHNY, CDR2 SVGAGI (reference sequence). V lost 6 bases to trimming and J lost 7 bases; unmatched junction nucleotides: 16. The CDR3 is CASSFSQGTGRPGYTF. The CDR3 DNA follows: TGTGCCAGCAGCTTCAGCCAAGGGACAGGACGTCCTGGCTACACCTTC.

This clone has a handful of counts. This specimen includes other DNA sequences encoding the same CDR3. CDR3: CASSPDGSNQPQHF. In nucleotides, the CDR3 is TGTGCCAGCAGTCCCGACGGTAGCAATCAGCCCCAGCATTTT. This sequence joins TRBV6-5 and TRBJ1-5; D gene uncertain. The CDR3 runs 14 residues. Per germline, CDR1 MNHEY and CDR2 SVGAGI. Trimming cost V 5 bases and J 0 bases, with 8 bases left between them.